The 6 T cell receptor beta chains reported below all come from one sample, sequenced in a study of CD4+ T cells in melanoma. Some clones are missing from TCRdb's copy, which holds only in-frame ones; the method was immunoSEQ multiplex PCR. Of about 110,000 clones listed, over 80% are singletons. The specimen sequenced was peripheral blood. These receptors came from a human donor with melanoma.

This clone was counted only a few times. The chain recombines TRBV29-1 with TRBJ1-2; possible D gene TRBD1, 5 bases. CDR1 is SQVTM, CDR2 ANQGSEA, per germline. V shed 3 bases and J shed 4 bases, with 6 bases lying between them. The CDR3 runs 11 residues. CDR3 in DNA: TGCAGCGTTGAGAGGGGCTATGGCTACACCTTC. It specifies CSVERGYGYTF.

This clone has a single count. J is TRBJ2-7 and V is TRBV7-9; D is unclear. The ends were cut back, 4 bases at V and 0 bases at J, with 4 bases in the middle. CDR1 and CDR2 from the germline V gene are SEHNR and FQNEAQ (reference sequence). The CDR3 totals 12 residues. The CDR3, as DNA: TGTGCCAGCAGCTCCAGCTCCTACGAGCAGTACTTC. Residues: CASSSSSYEQYF.

This chain links TRBV15 with TRBJ2-7; D remains unclear. Trimming took off 0 bases at V and 7 bases at J, with 19 bases between the two ends. This CDR3 spans 16 amino acids. Germline V gene data show CDR1 as LNHNV and CDR2 as YYDKDF (reference sequence). This CDR3 reads CATSRDRGIPYVEQYF. CDR3 DNA: TGTGCCACCAGCAGAGATCGAGGAATCCCTTACGTAGAGCAGTACTTC.

This sequence joins TRBV29-1 and TRBJ2-6, with 11 bases that match TRBD2. Germline CDR1 reads SQVTM; CDR2 reads ANQGSEA. V lost 3 bases to trimming and J lost 1 base; unmatched junction nucleotides: 2. The CDR3 covers 16 residues. DNA of the CDR3: TGCAGCGTTGAGGGACTAGCGGAGTCTGGGGCCAACGTCCTGACTTTC. Translation gives CSVEGLAESGANVLTF.

The chain combines TRBV6-5 with TRBJ2-3, with D possibly matching TRBD2 (7 bases). Germline values: CDR1 MNHEY, CDR2 SVGAGI. The V end was cut by 7 bases, the J end by 4 bases, with 15 bases between. CDR3 size: 14 residues. The DNA for the CDR3 is TGTGCCAGCAACTGGCGGGGGCAGGCAGATACGCAGTATTTT. Its translation is CASNWRGQADTQYF.

The V and J genes are TRBV12-5 and TRBJ2-5; 8 positions agree with TRBD1. The germline V gene encodes CDR1 LGHNT and CDR2 FRNRAP. Germline trimming cut 7 bases from V and 5 bases from J; bases unmatched to any gene: 12. CDR3 length equals 15 residues. The CDR3 reads CASAPRGRYIETQYF. The CDR3 DNA is TGTGCTAGTGCCCCCAGGGGGCGGTACATTGAGACCCAGTACTTC.